This T cell receptor beta chain originates from a study of response to subunit inactivated influenza vaccine. Study outcomes and limitations: Authors suggested each seasonal flu vaccination may recruit only limited numbers of new T cells.

TCRdb fed the RT-PCR reads into MiXCR, producing one record per CDR3 protein. The data contain hundreds of thousands of distinct CDR3 sequences, 16% of them singletons. The CDR3 contains 14 residues. The germline CDR1 and CDR2 sequences are SGDLS and YYNGEE. V was shortened by 1 base and J by 0 bases, with 6 bases between the two germline ends. In the case of this clonotype: The antigen is unknown.

This sequence joins TRBV9 and TRBJ2-3, with a possible D match to TRBD2 (5 bases). Sequences were derived from CD4+ T cells sorted from PBMCs, sampled 23 to 25 months after vaccination. The TCR was taken from a man between 50 and 75 years old who received an inactivated influenza vaccine. The CDR3 DNA reads as TGTGCCAGCAGCGTACGGACTAGCACAGATACGCAGTATTTT. It is translated as CASSVRTSTDTQYF.